The 14 T cell receptor beta chains below come from one sample, sequenced in a study of T cell responses to AZD1222 COVID-19 vaccine. The data were produced by immunoSEQ multiplex PCR, yet TCRdb's version contains in-frame clones alone and is incomplete. The data show around 140,000 clones, approximately 90% seen once. Sequencing was performed on peripheral blood, taken 28 days after the second AZD1222 dose. The source is an adult who received the AZD1222 COVID-19 vaccine.

V usage is TRBV4-2 and J usage is TRBJ2-2; a possible D gene is TRBD1 (5 bases). The CDR3 runs 16 residues. The V gene's germline CDR1 is LGHNA and CDR2 YNFKEQ. V was clipped by 6 bases and J by 6 bases, with 20 bases between them. The CDR3 sequence: CASSHMGPGSPGELFF. The DNA for the CDR3 is TGTGCCAGCAGTCACATGGGTCCAGGGTCCCCCGGGGAGCTGTTTTTT.

V and J are TRBV10-3 and TRBJ1-5, with 7 positions matching TRBD1. The germline CDR1 and CDR2 sequences are ENHRY and SYGVKD. The J segment lost 4 bases and the V segment lost 6 bases, leaving 3 bases of the junction unmatched. This CDR3 has 13 amino acids. As DNA, the CDR3 is TGTGCCATCAGCTCGACAGGGAATCAGCCCCAGCATTTT. Amino acid sequence: CAISSTGNQPQHF.

The chain is built from TRBV15 and TRBJ1-4; a possible D gene is TRBD1 (6 bases). Trimming pared 1 base from V and 8 bases from J, leaving 11 bases between. Germline CDR1 is LNHNV and CDR2 is YYDKDF (reference sequence). The CDR3 length is 14 residues. CDR3 nucleotides: TGTGCCACCAGCAGAGGGGGGGACAACGAAAAACTGTTTTTT. It encodes CATSRGGDNEKLFF.

This clone has a single count. The rearrangement joins TRBV5-6 to TRBJ1-1; TRBD1 aligns across 7 bases. The trim removed 1 base at V and 3 bases at J, leaving 0 bases unmatched. Germline CDR1 SGHDT, CDR2 YYEEEE. The length of the CDR3 is 13 residues. Here the CDR3 reads CASSLTGDTEAFF. The CDR3 coding sequence is TGTGCCAGCAGCTTGACAGGGGACACTGAAGCTTTCTTT. Based on the CDR3 plus reference TRBV5-6 and TRBJ1-1, the full variable domain is DAGVTQSPTHLIKTRGQQVTLRCSPKSGHDTVSWYQQALGQGPQFIFQYYEEEERQRGNFPDRFSGHQFPNYSSELNVNALLLGDSALYLCASSLTGDTEAFFGQGTRLTVV.

The chain links TRBV7-2 to TRBJ2-2; D not resolved. This CDR3 is built from 16 residues. Germline V gene data show CDR1 as SGHTA and CDR2 as FQGNSA. Trimming left V 5 bases short and J 3 bases short, with 16 bases between. DNA of the CDR3: TGTGCCAGCAGCCTGGAGAGGACGCGTGACACCGGGGAGCTGTTTTTT. Translated: CASSLERTRDTGELFF. The entire variable domain, with the rest obtained from reference TRBV7-2 and TRBJ2-2, is as follows: GAGVSQSPSNKVTEKGKDVELRCDPISGHTALYWYRQSLGQGLEFLIYFQGNSAPDKSGLPSDRFSAERTGGSVSTLTIQRTQQEDSAVYLCASSLERTRDTGELFFGEGSRLTVL.

CDR3 sequence (DNA): TGTGCCAGCAGCTTAGCTGCACAGGATCAAGAGACCCAGTACTTC. It translates to CASSLAAQDQETQYF. V and J are TRBV11-2 and TRBJ2-5, with D possibly matching TRBD1 (5 bases). Germline loops: CDR1 SGHAT, CDR2 FQNNGV. The V gene lost 1 base and the J gene lost 2 bases, with 11 bases spanning the gap. The CDR3 runs 15 residues.

This clone occurred a few times. This sequence joins TRBV4-2 and TRBJ2-5; tentative D call: TRBD2 (5 bases). CDR1 is LGHNA and CDR2 is YNFKEQ in the germline V gene. The CDR3 runs to 13 residues. V lost 0 bases and J lost 6, with 8 bases in between. CDR3 bases: TGTGCCAGCAGCCAAGATCGGGGAAAGACCCAGTACTTC. Its translation: CASSQDRGKTQYF.

The chain couples TRBV28 to TRBJ2-7; D may be TRBD1 (6 bases). V was clipped by 3 bases and J by 2 bases, with 14 bases between them. CDR3 length: 15 residues. Germline V gene lookup returns CDR1 MDHEN and CDR2 SYDVKM. As DNA, the CDR3 is TGTGCCAGCAGTTTGAAACCAGGGGCTCCCTACGAGCAGTACTTC. Protein sequence: CASSLKPGAPYEQYF. Variable domain in full (rest from reference TRBV28 and TRBJ2-7): DVKVTQSSRYLVKRTGEKVFLECVQDMDHENMFWYRQDPGLGLRLIYFSYDVKMKEKGDIPEGYSVSREKKERFSLILESASTNQTSMYLCASSLKPGAPYEQYFGPGTRLTVT.

The J gene is TRBJ1-2, the V gene TRBV28; no definite D call. The germline gives CDR1 MDHEN, CDR2 SYDVKM. V was clipped by 3 bases and J by 0 bases, with 5 bases between them. CDR3 length: 13 residues. The CDR3: CASSFAANYGYTF. The CDR3 DNA is TGTGCCAGCAGTTTTGCGGCTAACTATGGCTACACCTTC.

With regard to this clone: The identical CDR3 is also encoded by other nucleotide sequences in the sample. This chain connects TRBV27 to TRBJ1-2; D call uncertain. V was clipped by 2 bases and J by 4 bases, with 8 bases between them. Per germline, CDR1 MNHEY and CDR2 SMNVEV (reference sequence). CDR3 length: 13 amino acids. The CDR3 DNA reads as TGTGCCAGCAGTTTAGAGAGGGTCTATGGCTACACCTTC. Its protein is CASSLERVYGYTF.

The V and J genes are TRBV29-1 and TRBJ2-1, with 11 positions matching TRBD2. The CDR3 is 14 amino acids. Germline lookup yields CDR1 SQVTM and CDR2 ANQGSEA. Germline trimming cut 4 bases from V and 7 bases from J; bases unmatched to any gene: 6. The CDR3 protein is CSVARRLAGNEQFF. The CDR3 coding sequence is TGCAGCGTTGCCCGGAGACTAGCGGGGAATGAGCAGTTCTTC.

The J gene is TRBJ1-1, the V gene TRBV9; 9 nucleotides align to TRBD1. V gave up 4 bases and J gave up 4 bases; unmatched junction bases: 8. The germline gives CDR1 SGDLS, CDR2 YYNGEE. This CDR3 comprises 15 residues. CDR3 in amino acids: CASSTKDRGITEAFF. The CDR3 DNA reads as TGTGCCAGCAGCACTAAAGACAGGGGGATCACTGAAGCTTTCTTT.

The chain combines TRBV5-1 with TRBJ1-6; weak D call: TRBD1 (6 bases). Trimming took 0 bases from V and 9 from J, leaving 10 bases between them. The CDR3 length is 14 residues. Looked up from germline, CDR1 is SGHRS and CDR2 is YFSETQ. The chain's CDR3 is CASSLDTDSSPLHF. CDR3 coding DNA: TGCGCCAGCAGCTTGGACACGGACAGTTCACCCCTCCACTTT.

The chain uses TRBV11-2 and TRBJ1-3, with D maybe TRBD1 (6 bases). Trimming removed 6 bases from V and 0 bases from J, with 9 bases in between. CDR1 and CDR2 (germline): SGHAT, FQNNGV. This CDR3 comprises 14 residues. CDR3 sequence reads: CASRDRLSGNTIYF. The DNA for the CDR3 is TGTGCCAGCAGGGACAGACTCTCTGGAAACACCATATATTTT.